This TCR beta chain was recorded in a study of cytomegalovirus exposure and HLA in healthy donors. Donors were nominally healthy when sampled, though unrecorded immune exposures were likely. Trimming removed 1 base from V and 4 bases from J, with 18 bases in between. The CDR3 has 17 residues. Per the germline V gene, CDR1 is LGHNA and CDR2 is YNFKEQ. PCR involved 60 Vbeta and 13 Jbeta primers. Clones were read by immunoSEQ multiplex PCR, and TCRdb kept only the in-frame ones, dropping some. The sample comprises 57,000 or so clones, approximately 72% of which are singletons, and roughly 47% rests with the top ten.

The V gene is TRBV4-2, the J gene TRBJ2-3; D possibly corresponds to TRBD2 (7 bases). The sample taken for sequencing was PBMCs. This clonotype was sampled from a man aged 45-60 years in good health and CMV-seropositive. CDR3 sequence: CASSQGWTRGGSDTQYF. CDR3 DNA sequence: TGTGCCAGCAGCCAAGGGTGGACTAGGGGGGGTTCAGATACGCAGTATTTT.